Listed below are T cell receptor beta chains from one sample, sequenced in a study of shared clonotypes between healthy human individuals. Method: immunoSEQ multiplex PCR; TCRdb's copy keeps in-frame clones and lacks some. Among 780,000 or so clones listed, 72% were seen once. Material for sequencing was memory CD4+ T cells sorted from blood. These TCRs come from a woman aged 25 to 39 in good health. Both conserved end residues are part of each CDR3. A D gene is named only where the DNA matches it firmly. Expanded clones are given a class, and other clones once, few, many or no size at all.

cdr3_nt cdr3_aa j_call d_call clone_size v_call
TGTGCCAGCAGTCCCTCCATTAGCGGAACAGATACGCAGTATTTT CASSPSISGTDTQYF TRBJ2-3 . . TRBV28
TGTGCCAGCTCACGACTAGCCGACGGAAACATTCAGTACTTC CASSRLADGNIQYF TRBJ2-4 TRBD2 . TRBV18
TGTGCCAGCAGCGCCACAATGAACACTGAAGCTTTCTTT CASSATMNTEAFF TRBJ1-1 . . TRBV7-8
TGTGCCAGCGGGCACCACCTCCGGGAGCTGTTTTTT CASGHHLRELFF TRBJ2-2 . . TRBV6-5
TGTGCCAGCAGTCCCGGATCGGGACAGCGCACAGATACGCAGTATTTT CASSPGSGQRTDTQYF TRBJ2-3 TRBD1 . TRBV7-2
TGTGCCAGCAAGGGACAGCCGAACACTGAAGCTTTCTTT CASKGQPNTEAFF TRBJ1-1 TRBD1 few TRBV7-2
TGTGCCAGCAGTGGCGAATCCTACAATGAGCAGTTCTTC CASSGESYNEQFF TRBJ2-1 . . TRBV25-1
TGTGCCAGCAGCTTAATAGTGGCGGCTAGCACAGATACGCAGTATTTT CASSLIVAASTDTQYF TRBJ2-3 . . TRBV7-9
TGTGCCAGCAGCTCCCGTTGGACTAGCGGGAACACCGGGGAGCTGTTTTTT CASSSRWTSGNTGELFF TRBJ2-2 TRBD2 . TRBV11-2
TGCGCCAGCAGCCGATCGGATGGGGGCGGTGAAAAACTGTTTTTT CASSRSDGGGEKLFF TRBJ1-4 . once TRBV5-1
TGTGCCAGCAGCTTATCTTCGTGGGATACGCAGTATTTT CASSLSSWDTQYF TRBJ2-3 . few TRBV7-8
TGTGCCAGCAGTGTCTTGACGGGAGGTCGTCTTGAGCAGTTCTTC CASSVLTGGRLEQFF TRBJ2-1 TRBD2 . TRBV28
TGTGCCAGCAAAATAGCGGGGACCACCTACGAGCAGTACTTC CASKIAGTTYEQYF TRBJ2-7 TRBD2 . TRBV28
TGTGCCAGCAGCTTATCCCGTGGGTATGGCTACACCTTC CASSLSRGYGYTF TRBJ1-2 . . TRBV7-6
TGTGCCAGCTCACCCAGGACGGGGAATGAAAAACTGTTTTTT CASSPRTGNEKLFF TRBJ1-4 . once TRBV18
TGTGCCAGCAGCCCTCCCGGGACAGGGGAAACCGGGGAGCTGTTTTTT CASSPPGTGETGELFF TRBJ2-2 TRBD1 . TRBV7-3
TGTGCCAGCAGTCTCGGAACTAGTTACAATGAGCAGTTCTTC CASSLGTSYNEQFF TRBJ2-1 . . TRBV6-1
TGTGCCAGCAGTTACTTCGAGCGGCCTAGCTCGGAGCAGTACTTC CASSYFERPSSEQYF TRBJ2-7 . . TRBV6-5
TGTGCCAGCAGTTTATACTCCAGGCCTACCAACGTCCTGACTTTC CASSLYSRPTNVLTF TRBJ2-6 . . TRBV28
TGCGCCAGCAGCTTGGGGGCTAGCGGGAGCCCAGATACGCAGTATTTT CASSLGASGSPDTQYF TRBJ2-3 TRBD2 many TRBV5-1
TGTGCCAGCAGGGGGCCGGAAACAGATCCATATGGCTACACCTTC CASRGPETDPYGYTF TRBJ1-2 . . TRBV27
TGTGCCAGCAGTTACAGACAGGAGGACACCATATATTTT CASSYRQEDTIYF TRBJ1-3 . . TRBV6-6
TGTGCCAGCAGCTTAGTACAGGGGAGCAATCAGCCCCAGCATTTT CASSLVQGSNQPQHF TRBJ1-5 TRBD1 . TRBV7-2
TGTGCCTGGACTCGCGGGACTAGCGGGGAGAATGAGCAGTTCTTC CAWTRGTSGENEQFF TRBJ2-1 TRBD2 . TRBV30
TGTGCCACCAGCGCCGGACACCGAGTCACTGAAGCTTTCTTT CATSAGHRVTEAFF TRBJ1-1 . . TRBV6-5
TGTGCCAGCTCACCAGCCATCCTAGCGGGAGGCGGCACCGGGGAGCTGTTTTTT CASSPAILAGGGTGELFF TRBJ2-2 TRBD2 . TRBV18
TGTGCCAGCAGCTTAGGGAGCCACTACGAGCAGTACTTC CASSLGSHYEQYF TRBJ2-7 . . TRBV11-2
TGTGCCAGCAGCCCGGGACAGGGGGCTAGGTATGGCTACACCTTC CASSPGQGARYGYTF TRBJ1-2 TRBD1 . TRBV7-8
TGTGCCAGCAGCTTAGCCCTAGCGGGTGGCACAGATACGCAGTATTTT CASSLALAGGTDTQYF TRBJ2-3 TRBD2 once TRBV11-2
TGTGCCTCAAGGGTAGGCTGGAGCTCCTACAATGAGCAGTTCTTC CASRVGWSSYNEQFF TRBJ2-1 . . TRBV6-6
TGTGCCAGCAGTGAAGGATGGAATGAGCAGTTCTTC CASSEGWNEQFF TRBJ2-1 . . TRBV2
TGTGCCAGCAGTAGTACAGGGACTGAAGCTTTCTTT CASSSTGTEAFF TRBJ1-1 . . TRBV27
TGTGCCAGCAGTTCCTTGGGGGGAAGTGAGTACACAGATACGCAGTATTTT CASSSLGGSEYTDTQYF TRBJ2-3 . . TRBV28
TGTGCCAGCAGCCAACAGGGTACCACAGATACGCAGTATTTT CASSQQGTTDTQYF TRBJ2-3 . . TRBV6-5
TGTGCCAGCAGTGAAGCAGGTAAAGGGGCCACTACGCAGTATTTT CASSEAGKGATTQYF TRBJ2-3 . . TRBV2
TGTGCCAGCAGGCCCCGGGGGGTAGCGGGGGGCACCGGGGAGCTGTTTTTT CASRPRGVAGGTGELFF TRBJ2-2 TRBD2 . TRBV2
TGTGCCAGCAGCTTGGAGGTCGGGGGTTTTGGTGGAGCTTTCTTT CASSLEVGGFGGAFF TRBJ1-1 . . TRBV5-4
TGTGCCAGCAGTAGAGGACAGGGAAACTATGGCTACACCTTC CASSRGQGNYGYTF TRBJ1-2 TRBD1 . TRBV6-5
TGCGCCAGCAGGTGGGGGACCACCGGGGAGCTGTTTTTT CASRWGTTGELFF TRBJ2-2 . . TRBV10-1
TGTGCCAGCAGCTCCGCGGGGGGGAACTACGAGCAGTACTTC CASSSAGGNYEQYF TRBJ2-7 TRBD2 . TRBV28
TGTGCCAGCACCCACAGGGCATCCCAAATCGGGGAGCTGTTTTTT CASTHRASQIGELFF TRBJ2-2 . . TRBV2
TGTGCCAGCAGTTTAACTGACAGAGGGGGCATTCAGTACTTC CASSLTDRGGIQYF TRBJ2-4 . . TRBV28
TGTGCCAGCGCCCGAGACTCGACTAACTATGGCTACACCTTC CASARDSTNYGYTF TRBJ1-2 . . TRBV2
TGTGCCACCAGCAGAGAGGGTAGCGGGTACAATGAGCAGTTCTTC CATSREGSGYNEQFF TRBJ2-1 TRBD2 . TRBV15
TGTGCCATCAGCGGAGGGACTAGCGGAGGAGGTGGGGCAGATACGCAGTATTTT CAISGGTSGGGGADTQYF TRBJ2-3 TRBD2 few TRBV10-3
TGTGCCAGCAGCCCAGCGGGGAATACCTACGAGCAGTACTTC CASSPAGNTYEQYF TRBJ2-7 TRBD2 . TRBV28
TGTGCCTGGAGTGTCGGACTAGCGGGCTACGAGCAGTACTTC CAWSVGLAGYEQYF TRBJ2-7 TRBD2 few TRBV30
TGTGCCAGCAGGCGAACAGGGGACGAAGCTTTCTTT CASRRTGDEAFF TRBJ1-1 TRBD1 . TRBV28
TGTGCCAGCCGACCCGAGGGACAGGGGGCGTGGGCTGAAGCTTTCTTT CASRPEGQGAWAEAFF TRBJ1-1 TRBD1 . TRBV27
TGTGCCAGTAGTCAAGGGGTCGGGAGGGCCATCGATGAGCAGTTCTTC CASSQGVGRAIDEQFF TRBJ2-1 TRBD2 few TRBV19
TGTGCCAGCAGTTACACGATGCACAGGGTCAATCAGCCCCAGCATTTT CASSYTMHRVNQPQHF TRBJ1-5 . . TRBV6-6
TGTGCCAGCAGCCATAGGTCGGGTAACTCCTACAATGAGCAGTTCTTC CASSHRSGNSYNEQFF TRBJ2-1 . . TRBV9
TGTGCCAGCATTCTGCGCCTCTACAATGAGCAGTTCTTC CASILRLYNEQFF TRBJ2-1 . . TRBV2
TGCGCCAGCAGCTTCTTTGAAGAAGCCGGGTACACCTTC CASSFFEEAGYTF TRBJ1-2 . once TRBV5-1
TGTGCCAGCAAAACACAGGGGGCTGGAAACACCATATATTTT CASKTQGAGNTIYF TRBJ1-3 TRBD1 few TRBV27
TGTGCCAGCAGTGAAAGGCGGGAGAGCTACGAGCAGTACTTC CASSERRESYEQYF TRBJ2-7 TRBD2 . TRBV6-1
TGTGCCAGCAGCCAAAAAACAACTAGCATCACCGGGGAGCTGTTTTTT CASSQKTTSITGELFF TRBJ2-2 . . TRBV7-8
TGTGCCAGCAGCTCGAAAACTAGCGGGAGGGCAGATACGCAGTATTTT CASSSKTSGRADTQYF TRBJ2-3 TRBD2 few TRBV5-4
TGTGCCAGCAGTTCTCTTAGGCAGTTCTTC CASSSLRQFF TRBJ2-1 . . TRBV28